This TCR beta chain appears in the sequencing data of a study of Graves' ophthalmopathy and Graves' hyperthyroidism. Study context: Pretreatment peripheral blood was obtained at initial diagnosis.

Amplifying from RNA transcripts, the study obtained TCR beta CDR3 regions. HTBI primers were employed in first-round RT-PCR, then a second-round multiplex PCR followed. A single record per CDR3 protein comes from TCRdb applying MiXCR to the multiplex PCR reads. The profile shows hundreds of thousands of distinct CDR3 sequences, roughly two fifths of them singletons. V dropped 5 bases and J dropped 2 bases, with 14 bases sitting between them. Germline CDR1 SGHRS, CDR2 YFSETQ. CDR3 length equals 14 residues. Moderate-to-severe activity, with CAS ≥3, NOSPECS ≥4 and duration under 3 months, characterized the donors with ophthalmopathy. The study excluded patients with other autoimmune diseases, uncontrolled infections, pregnancy or lactation. This clonotype has only a few counts.

The chain combines TRBV5-1 with TRBJ2-7, with a tentative D call TRBD1 (6 bases). This clonotype originated in an adult man with Graves' ophthalmopathy. Sequenced sample: peripheral blood. The CDR3 region has the DNA TGCGCCAGCAGGGTGGACAGTTCCCCCTACGAGCAGTACTTC. Translating it yields CASRVDSSPYEQYF.